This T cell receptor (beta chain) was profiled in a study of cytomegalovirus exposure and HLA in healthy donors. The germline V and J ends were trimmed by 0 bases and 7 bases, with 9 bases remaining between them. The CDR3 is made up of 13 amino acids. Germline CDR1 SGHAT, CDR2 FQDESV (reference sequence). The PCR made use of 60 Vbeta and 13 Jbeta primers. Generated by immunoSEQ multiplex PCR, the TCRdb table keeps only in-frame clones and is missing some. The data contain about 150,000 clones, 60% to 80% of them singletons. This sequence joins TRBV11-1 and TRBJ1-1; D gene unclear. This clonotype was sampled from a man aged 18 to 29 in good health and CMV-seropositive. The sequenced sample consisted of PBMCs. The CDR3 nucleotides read TGTGCCAGCAGCTTAGCGCTGCAGGATGAAGCTTTCTTT. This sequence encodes CASSLALQDEAFF. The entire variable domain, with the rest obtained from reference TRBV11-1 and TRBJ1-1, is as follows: EAEVAQSPRYKITEKSQAVAFWCDPISGHATLYWYRQILGQGPELLVQFQDESVVDDSQLPKDRFSAERLKGVDSTLKIQPAELGDSAMYLCASSLALQDEAFFGQGTRLTVV.